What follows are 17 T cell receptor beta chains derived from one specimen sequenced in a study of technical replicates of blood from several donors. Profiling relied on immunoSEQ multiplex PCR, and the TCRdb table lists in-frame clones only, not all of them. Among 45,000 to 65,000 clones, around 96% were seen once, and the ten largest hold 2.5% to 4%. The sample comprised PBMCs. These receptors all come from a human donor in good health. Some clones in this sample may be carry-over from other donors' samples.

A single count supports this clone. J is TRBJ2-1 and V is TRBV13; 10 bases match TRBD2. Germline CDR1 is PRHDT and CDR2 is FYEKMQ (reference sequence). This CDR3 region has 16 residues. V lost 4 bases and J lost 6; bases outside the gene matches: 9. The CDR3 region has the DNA TGTGCCAGCAGCTCCATCGGAGCGGGAGGGGGCAATGAGCAGTTCTTC. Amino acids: CASSSIGAGGGNEQFF.

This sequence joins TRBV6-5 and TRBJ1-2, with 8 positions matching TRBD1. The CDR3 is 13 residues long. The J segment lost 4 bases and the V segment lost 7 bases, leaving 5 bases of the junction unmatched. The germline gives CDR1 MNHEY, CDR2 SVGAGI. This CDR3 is CASTEDRAYGYTF. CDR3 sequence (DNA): TGTGCCAGCACCGAGGACAGGGCCTATGGCTACACCTTC.

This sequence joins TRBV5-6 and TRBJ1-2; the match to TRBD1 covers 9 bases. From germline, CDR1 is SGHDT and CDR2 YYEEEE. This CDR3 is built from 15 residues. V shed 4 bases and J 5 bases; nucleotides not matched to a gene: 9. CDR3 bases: TGTGCCAGCAGCCAGGAGGGGACAGGGCGATATGGCTACACCTTC. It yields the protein CASSQEGTGRYGYTF.

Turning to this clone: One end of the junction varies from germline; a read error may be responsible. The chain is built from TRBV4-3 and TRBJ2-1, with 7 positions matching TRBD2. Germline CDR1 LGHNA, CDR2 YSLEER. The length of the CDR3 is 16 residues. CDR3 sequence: CASSQSRGSSYNEQLF. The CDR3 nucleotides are TGCGCCAGCAGCCAATCACGCGGGAGCTCCTACAATGAGCAGCTCTTC.

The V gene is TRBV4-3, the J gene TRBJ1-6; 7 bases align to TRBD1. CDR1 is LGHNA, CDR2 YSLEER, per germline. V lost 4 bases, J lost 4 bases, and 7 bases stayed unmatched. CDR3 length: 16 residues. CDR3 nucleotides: TGCGCCAGCAGCCCATCTAGGGGGCATTATAATTCACCCCTCCACTTT. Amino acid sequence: CASSPSRGHYNSPLHF.

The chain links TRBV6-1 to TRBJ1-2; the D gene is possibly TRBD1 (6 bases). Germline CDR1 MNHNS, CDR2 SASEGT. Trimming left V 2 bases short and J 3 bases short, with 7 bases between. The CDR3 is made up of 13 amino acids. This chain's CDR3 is CASSETGYYGYTF. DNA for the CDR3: TGTGCCAGCAGTGAAACAGGGTACTATGGCTACACCTTC.

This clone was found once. The CDR3 nucleotides are TGCGCCAGCACCGGACTAGCGGGGGGTGACAATGAGCAGTTCTTC. Translation gives CASTGLAGGDNEQFF. This chain joins TRBV5-1 and TRBJ2-1; TRBD2 agrees at 14 bases. From germline, CDR1 is SGHRS and CDR2 YFSETQ. The CDR3 length is 15 residues. J lost 5 bases, V lost 6 bases, and 4 bases had no gene match.

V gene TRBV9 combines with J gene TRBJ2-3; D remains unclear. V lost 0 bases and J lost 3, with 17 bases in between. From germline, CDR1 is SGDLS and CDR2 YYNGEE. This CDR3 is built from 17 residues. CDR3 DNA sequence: TGTGCCAGCAGCGTAGAAATTTCTTTGGGCTCGACAGATACGCAGTATTTT. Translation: CASSVEISLGSTDTQYF.

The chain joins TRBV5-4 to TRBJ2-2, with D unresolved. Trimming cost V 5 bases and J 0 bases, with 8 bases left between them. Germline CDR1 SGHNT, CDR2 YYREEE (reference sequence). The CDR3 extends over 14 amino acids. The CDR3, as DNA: TGTGCCAGCAGGCAGTTCACGAACACCGGGGAGCTGTTTTTT. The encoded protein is CASRQFTNTGELFF.

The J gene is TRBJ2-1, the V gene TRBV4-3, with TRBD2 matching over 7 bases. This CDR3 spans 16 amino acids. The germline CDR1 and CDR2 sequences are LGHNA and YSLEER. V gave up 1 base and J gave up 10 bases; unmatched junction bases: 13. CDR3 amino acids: CASSQGPRRGNREQFF. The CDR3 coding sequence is TGCGCCAGCAGCCAAGGTCCTCGGCGGGGGAACCGGGAGCAGTTCTTC.

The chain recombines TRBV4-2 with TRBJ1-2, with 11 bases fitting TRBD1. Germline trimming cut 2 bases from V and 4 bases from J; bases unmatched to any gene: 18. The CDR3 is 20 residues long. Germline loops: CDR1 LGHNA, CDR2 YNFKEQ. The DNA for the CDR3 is TGTGCCAGCAGCCAACTTTCGTCCGGGACAGGGGGGCAAGACCTCTATGGCTACACCTTC. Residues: CASSQLSSGTGGQDLYGYTF.

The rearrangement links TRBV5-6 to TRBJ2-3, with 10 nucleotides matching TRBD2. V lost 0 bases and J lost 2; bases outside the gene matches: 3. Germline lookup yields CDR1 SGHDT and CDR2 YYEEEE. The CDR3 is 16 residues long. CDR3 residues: CASSLGGLAVTDTQYF. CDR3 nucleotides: TGTGCCAGCAGCTTGGGAGGACTAGCGGTCACAGATACGCAGTATTTT. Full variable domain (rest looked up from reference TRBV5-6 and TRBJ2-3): DAGVTQSPTHLIKTRGQQVTLRCSPKSGHDTVSWYQQALGQGPQFIFQYYEEEERQRGNFPDRFSGHQFPNYSSELNVNALLLGDSALYLCASSLGGLAVTDTQYFGPGTRLTVL.

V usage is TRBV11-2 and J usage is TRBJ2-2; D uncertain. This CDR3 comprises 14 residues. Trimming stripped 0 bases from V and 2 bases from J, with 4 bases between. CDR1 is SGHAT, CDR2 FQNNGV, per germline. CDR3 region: CASSLDRNTGELFF. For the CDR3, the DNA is TGTGCCAGCAGCTTAGACAGAAACACCGGGGAGCTGTTTTTT.

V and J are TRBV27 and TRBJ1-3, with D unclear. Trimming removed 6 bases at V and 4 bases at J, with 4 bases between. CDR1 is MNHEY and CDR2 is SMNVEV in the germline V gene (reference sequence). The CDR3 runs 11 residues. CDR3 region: CASRQGNTIYF. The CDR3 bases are TGTGCCAGCAGACAAGGAAACACCATATATTTT.

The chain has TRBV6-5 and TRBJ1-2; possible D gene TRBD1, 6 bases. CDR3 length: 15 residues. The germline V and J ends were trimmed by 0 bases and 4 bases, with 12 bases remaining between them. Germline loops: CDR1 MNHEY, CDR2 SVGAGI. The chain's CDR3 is CASSYSSGRGYGYTF. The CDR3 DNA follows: TGTGCCAGCAGTTACTCGAGTGGCAGGGGCTATGGCTACACCTTC.

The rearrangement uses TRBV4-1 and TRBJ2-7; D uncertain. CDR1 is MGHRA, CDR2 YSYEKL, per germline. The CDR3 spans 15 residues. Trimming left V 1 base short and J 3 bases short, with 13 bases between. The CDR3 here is CASSQVNSKIYEQYF. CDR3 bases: TGCGCCAGCAGCCAAGTTAACTCGAAAATCTACGAGCAGTACTTC.

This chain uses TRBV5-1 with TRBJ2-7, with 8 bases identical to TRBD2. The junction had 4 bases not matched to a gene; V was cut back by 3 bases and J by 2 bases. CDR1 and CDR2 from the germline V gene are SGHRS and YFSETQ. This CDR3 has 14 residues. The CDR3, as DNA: TGCGCCAGCAGCTCTCAAGCGGGGGCCTACGAGCAGTACTTC. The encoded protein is CASSSQAGAYEQYF.